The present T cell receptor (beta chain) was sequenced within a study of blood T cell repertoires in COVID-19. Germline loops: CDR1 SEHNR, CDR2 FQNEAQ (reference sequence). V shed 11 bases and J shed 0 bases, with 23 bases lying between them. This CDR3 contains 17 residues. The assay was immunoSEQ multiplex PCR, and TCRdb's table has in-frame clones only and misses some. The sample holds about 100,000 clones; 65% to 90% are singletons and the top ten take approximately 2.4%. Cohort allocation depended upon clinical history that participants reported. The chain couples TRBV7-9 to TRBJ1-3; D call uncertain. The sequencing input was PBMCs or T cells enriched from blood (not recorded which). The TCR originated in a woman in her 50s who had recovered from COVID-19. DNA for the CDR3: TGTGCCGGACTACGGTATTTAACCGGAAACTCTGGAAACACCATATATTTT. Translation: CAGLRYLTGNSGNTIYF.